The source of this TCR beta chain is a study of OX40 agonist ivuxolimab in advanced cancers. Study-level findings and limits: Determination of antigen specificity was not performed for the expanded peripheral T cells.

This CDR3 contains 19 residues. Trimming took 0 bases from V and 7 from J; bases not matched to a gene: 10. Germline V gives CDR1 SNHLY, CDR2 FYNNEI. This table comes from immunoSEQ multiplex PCR, and its TCRdb copy is limited to in-frame clones, with some not included. Among some 19,000 clones listed, 75% to 85% were seen once. Regarding this clone: Its target is unknown.

The source is an adult with an advanced solid tumor such as melanoma, head and neck, liver or kidney cancer. The rearrangement uses TRBV2 and TRBJ2-1; 15 nucleotides line up with TRBD2. The material sequenced was CD4+ or CD8+ T cells sorted from blood, taken in a trial of the OX40 agonist ivuxolimab. The CDR3, as DNA: TGTGCCAGCAGTGAAGCGGGACTAGCGGGAGGTTTGGGGGGGAATGAGCAGTTCTTC. This sequence encodes CASSEAGLAGGLGGNEQFF.